The source of this T cell receptor beta chain is a study of long-term antiretroviral therapy in people with HIV. In this sample, this clone turned up once. From germline, CDR1 is SGHNT and CDR2 YYREEE (reference sequence). The CDR3 loop spans 15 amino acids. V lost 4 bases to trimming and J lost 0 bases, with 11 bases between them. It was version v3.0 of the immunoSEQ assay that was run at survey level. Produced via immunoSEQ multiplex PCR; TCRdb's table is partial and in-frame only. In the table there are roughly 18,000 clones, roughly 90% of which are singletons. The V call is TRBV5-4, the J call TRBJ1-5; D unclear. Sequencing was performed on unsorted PBMCs, taken 0.6 years after starting antiretroviral therapy. This clonotype originated in a woman aged 40-49 years with HIV. The CDR3 is CASSVDGYSNQPQHF. The CDR3 DNA is TGTGCCAGCAGCGTCGATGGATATAGCAATCAGCCCCAGCATTTT. Using reference TRBV5-4 and TRBJ1-5 for the parts outside the CDR3, the full variable domain is ETGVTQSPTHLIKTRGQQVTLRCSSQSGHNTVSWYQQALGQGPQFIFQYYREEENGRGNFPPRFSGLQFPNYSSELNVNALELDDSALYLCASSVDGYSNQPQHFGDGTRLSIL.